The source of this TCR beta chain is a study of T cell changes during pregnancy in multiple sclerosis (dated by TCRdb to between 2019 and 2020). Regarding the research as a whole: Changes in the T cell repertoire over the course of pregnancy were examined in this study in women with multiple sclerosis.

The germline V gene (reference sequence) supplies CDR1 SSHAT and CDR2 FNYEAQ. The CDR3, from cysteine to phenylalanine, totals 15 residues. Left in the record is the CDR3 DNA by itself, 45 bases read in frame from the first base. Library preparation employed the immunoSEQ multiplex PCR assay. Sourced from immuneACCESS, this table was stored by TCRdb with only in-frame sequences that have V and J called. A share of the clones is absent; for the studies checked, an unresolved V gene accounts for under half, and the remainder has no known explanation. The sample profile shows more than 20,000 clones; approximately 90% of them were found once. The biggest ten clones account for about 0.63% of the sample. Remarks on this clone: The antigen it binds to is not known. Sequence at one end of the junction differs from germline and may be a read error. The same CDR3 arises from other DNA sequences in this sample as well.

The sample in question was CD4+ T cells from peripheral blood mononuclear cells, obtained after pregnancy. The chain links TRBV7-7 with TRBJ2-1, and TRBD2 matches 8 of the central bases. This receptor was taken from a female donor in good health, enrolled as a control in a pregnancy study. The base sequence is TGTGCTAGCAGCTTAAGCGGGAGCGCCTACAATGAGCAGTTCTTC. This yields the protein CASSLSGSAYNEQFF.